The TCR beta chain under discussion was sequenced for a study of blood T cell repertoires in COVID-19. The J segment lost 16 bases and the V segment lost 3 bases, leaving 4 bases of the junction unmatched. The CDR3 has 11 amino acids. The repertoire was sequenced with immunoSEQ multiplex PCR; TCRdb's copy has only in-frame clones and lacks some. The repertoire holds some 210,000 clones, with approximately 80% as singletons. The genes are TRBV12-3 or TRBV12-4 and TRBJ1-5, with 9 bases matching TRBD1. The sample was PBMCs or T cells enriched from blood (not recorded which). The receptor was derived from a middle-aged man who had recovered from COVID-19. CDR3 sequence: CASSLGQGKHF. The CDR3 bases are TGTGCCAGCAGTTTGGGACAGGGTAAACATTTT.